The 24 T cell receptor beta chains listed next were all sequenced from one sample in a study of T cell responses to AZD1222 COVID-19 vaccine. Method: immunoSEQ multiplex PCR; TCRdb's copy keeps in-frame clones and lacks some. The table has roughly 160,000 clones, 92% seen once. Sequences were derived from peripheral blood, sampled on day 0 of AZD1222 vaccination. The source is an adult in good health.

This chain links TRBV7-8 with TRBJ1-2; D is uncertain. The CDR3 runs to 14 residues. Trimming took off 4 bases at V and 2 bases at J, with 11 bases between the two ends. Per germline, CDR1 SGHVS and CDR2 FQNEAQ. Here the CDR3 DNA reads TGTGCCAGCAGCTATCGGGAGGGAAACTATGGCTACACCTTC. Its protein is CASSYREGNYGYTF.

This rearrangement joins TRBV2 to TRBJ2-2, with D unclear. CDR1 and CDR2 (germline): SNHLY, FYNNEI. The CDR3 has 12 residues. The V end was cut by 4 bases, the J end by 3 bases, with 3 bases between. CDR3 region: CASSADTGELFF. The CDR3 DNA is TGTGCCAGCAGTGCCGACACCGGGGAGCTGTTTTTT.

The rearrangement links TRBV6-2 or TRBV6-3 to TRBJ2-5, with D tentatively TRBD2 (5 bases). V lost 6 bases and J lost 1, with 15 bases in between. Germline assignment: CDR1 MNHEY and CDR2 SVGEGT. CDR3 length: 15 amino acids. The CDR3 nucleotides read TGTGCCAGCAGCCCCCCTCGGAGCGGCCAAGAGACCCAGTACTTC. This translates into CASSPPRSGQETQYF.

The table lists this clone with a count of one. V usage is TRBV19 and J usage is TRBJ1-1; TRBD1 might be the D (5 bases). Germline CDR1 reads LNHDA; CDR2 reads SQIVND (reference sequence). This CDR3 has 14 amino acids. V was trimmed by 2 bases and J by 8 bases, leaving 15 bases between them. The chain's CDR3 is CASSIRGWRGEAFF. CDR3 DNA: TGTGCCAGTAGTATACGGGGTTGGAGGGGAGAAGCTTTCTTT. The full variable domain, with the rest looked up from reference TRBV19 and TRBJ1-1, is DGGITQSPKYLFRKEGQNVTLSCEQNLNHDAMYWYRQDPGQGLRLIYYSQIVNDFQKGDIAEGYSVSREKKESFPLTVTSAQKNPTAFYLCASSIRGWRGEAFFGQGTRLTVV.

The CDR3 DNA reads as TGTGCCAGCAGCCTCGACAGGGGTTATCAGCCCCAGCATTTT. This translates into CASSLDRGYQPQHF. The chain employs TRBV7-2 and TRBJ1-5, with 8 positions matching TRBD1. This CDR3 is built from 14 residues. In germline, CDR1 is SGHTA, CDR2 FQGNSA. With 5 bases clipped from V and 5 bases from J, the junction kept 5 bases outside the gene matches. The full variable domain, with the rest looked up from reference TRBV7-2 and TRBJ1-5, is GAGVSQSPSNKVTEKGKDVELRCDPISGHTALYWYRQSLGQGLEFLIYFQGNSAPDKSGLPSDRFSAERTGGSVSTLTIQRTQQEDSAVYLCASSLDRGYQPQHFGDGTRLSIL.

The chain is built from TRBV5-1 and TRBJ2-7, with 8 bases fitting TRBD1. V gave up 7 bases and J gave up 0 bases; unmatched junction bases: 9. The CDR3 sequence is 15 residues long. Per germline, CDR1 SGHRS and CDR2 YFSETQ. This CDR3 is CASRQGAAPSYEQYF. The CDR3 nucleotides read TGCGCCAGCCGCCAGGGGGCGGCTCCCTCCTACGAGCAGTACTTC.

The CDR3 DNA follows: TGTGCCAGCAGCTTCGGTGGAGGGACAGGGGGTTATCAGCCCCAGCATTTT. Amino acid sequence: CASSFGGGTGGYQPQHF. The chain joins TRBV7-4 to TRBJ1-5, with TRBD1 identical over 11 bases. Per the germline V gene, CDR1 is SGHVT and CDR2 is SQSDAQ. The CDR3 consists of 17 residues. Trimming took 3 bases from V and 5 from J; bases not matched to a gene: 9.

The CDR3 is CASSQRSAAGESPLHF. For the CDR3, the DNA is TGCGCCAGCAGCCAACGATCCGCCGCAGGGGAATCACCCCTCCACTTT. The chain combines TRBV4-3 with TRBJ1-6; D might be TRBD1 (6 bases). Deletions cut 2 bases from V and 10 bases from J, with 18 bases between. The CDR3 is 16 amino acids. Germline lookup yields CDR1 LGHNA and CDR2 YSLEER.

The chain joins TRBV7-9 to TRBJ2-7, with 13 bases fitting TRBD2. V gave up 10 bases and J gave up 7 bases; unmatched junction bases: 13. Germline lookup yields CDR1 SEHNR and CDR2 FQNEAQ (reference sequence). The CDR3 runs to 15 residues. CDR3 protein: CATDLYGLAGDEQYF. For the CDR3, the DNA is TGTGCCACCGATCTCTATGGACTAGCGGGGGATGAGCAGTACTTC.

The chain recombines TRBV4-1 with TRBJ1-3; D is uncertain. The V end lost 1 base, the J end lost 0 bases, and 13 bases lay between the germline ends. This CDR3 has 17 residues. Looked up from germline, CDR1 is MGHRA and CDR2 is YSYEKL. This CDR3 is CASSQGRQAFSGNTIYF. The CDR3 DNA reads TGCGCCAGCAGCCAAGGTCGGCAGGCTTTCTCTGGAAACACCATATATTTT.

The J gene is TRBJ1-5, the V gene TRBV11-2; D unclear. CDR3 length: 14 amino acids. The V end was cut by 1 base, the J end by 3 bases, with 7 bases between. Germline values: CDR1 SGHAT, CDR2 FQNNGV. The CDR3 is CASSLGTLNQPQHF. For the CDR3, the DNA is TGTGCCAGCAGCTTAGGAACACTCAATCAGCCCCAGCATTTT.

The V and J genes are TRBV30 and TRBJ1-4; D gene ambiguous. Trimming stripped 3 bases from V and 8 bases from J, with 19 bases between. The CDR3 covers 15 residues. Per germline, CDR1 GTSNPN and CDR2 SVGIG (reference sequence). Written as DNA, the CDR3 is TGTGCCTGGAGCCAAAAGGGAAGCCTGGGGGAAAAACTGTTTTTT. It is translated as CAWSQKGSLGEKLFF.

A single count supports this clone. The chain uses TRBV9 and TRBJ1-1; 9 nucleotides agree with TRBD1. This CDR3 region has 14 residues. CDR1 is SGDLS, CDR2 YYNGEE, per germline. Losses at the gene ends were 0 bases for V and 7 bases for J; bases not matched to a gene: 4. The CDR3 DNA is TGTGCCAGCAGCGTAGGGACAGGGGTTGGTGAAGCTTTCTTT. It specifies CASSVGTGVGEAFF.

The chain carries TRBV27 and TRBJ2-7, with D unresolved. V lost 6 bases and J lost 4, with 19 bases in between. Germline values: CDR1 MNHEY, CDR2 SMNVEV (reference sequence). CDR3 size: 15 residues. CDR3 in DNA: TGTGCCAGCAGCCGCGTTGTTGGGGATTGGTACGAGCAGTACTTC. Protein sequence: CASSRVVGDWYEQYF.

The chain couples TRBV2 to TRBJ1-4; TRBD1 might be the D (5 bases). Trimming took off 3 bases at V and 7 bases at J, with 12 bases between the two ends. Germline V lookup: CDR1 SNHLY, CDR2 FYNNEI. This CDR3 region has 14 residues. CDR3 DNA sequence: TGTGCCAGCAGTGAGGGTGGGGGACCTGAAAAACTGTTTTTT. Translating it yields CASSEGGGPEKLFF.

The chain carries TRBV5-1 and TRBJ1-2, with TRBD1 as a possible D gene (5 bases). The CDR3 covers 13 residues. CDR1 and CDR2 (germline): SGHRS, YFSETQ. The V gene lost 0 bases and the J gene lost 7 bases, with 10 bases spanning the gap. The CDR3 bases are TGCGCCAGCAGCTTGGCGCAGGGAGGTGGCTACACCTTC. Its protein is CASSLAQGGGYTF.

The genes are TRBV6-5 and TRBJ2-2; TRBD1 matches 10 bases. V shed 6 bases, J shed 1 base, and the junction held 2 bases outside the gene matches. Germline CDR1 reads MNHEY; CDR2 reads SVGAGI. The CDR3 runs 15 residues. CDR3 nucleotides: TGTGCCAGCAGGACAGGGGGCGGGAACACCGGGGAGCTGTTTTTT. Translation: CASRTGGGNTGELFF.

The V and J genes are TRBV23-1 and TRBJ2-2, with TRBD1 as a possible D gene (6 bases). TRBV23-1 is marked as an open reading frame, function uncertain. CDR3 size: 15 residues. Trimming stripped 7 bases from V and 5 bases from J, with 17 bases between. In DNA, the CDR3 is TGCGCCAGCACGACCAACAGGGTGGGTACCGGGGAGCTGTTTTTT. The encoded protein is CASTTNRVGTGELFF.

The rearrangement uses TRBV10-2 and TRBJ2-7; D is ambiguous. This CDR3 has 15 amino acids. Germline CDR1 reads WSHSY; CDR2 reads SAAADI. Trimming left V 5 bases short and J 0 bases short, with 14 bases between. The CDR3 protein is CASSIIQTASYEQYF. CDR3 coding DNA: TGCGCCAGCAGTATCATCCAAACAGCCTCCTACGAGCAGTACTTC.

The chain couples TRBV5-1 to TRBJ1-3, with D uncertain. CDR1 SGHRS and CDR2 YFSETQ come from the germline V gene. The CDR3 loop spans 12 amino acids. Trimming removed 7 bases from V and 0 bases from J, with 5 bases in between. CDR3 amino acids: CASQSSGNTIYF. The CDR3 DNA follows: TGCGCCAGCCAGAGCTCTGGAAACACCATATATTTT.

V gene TRBV7-2 combines with J gene TRBJ1-4; no firm D call. V was shortened by 0 bases and J by 4 bases, with 6 bases between the two germline ends. Germline V CDR1 and CDR2: SGHTA, FQGNSA. The CDR3 extends over 14 amino acids. The DNA for the CDR3 is TGTGCCAGCAGCTTAGCGGGTTTTAATGAAAAACTGTTTTTT. Translating it yields CASSLAGFNEKLFF.

The chain combines TRBV4-1 with TRBJ1-5; TRBD1 aligns across 9 bases. Trimming removed 0 bases from V and 3 bases from J; junction bases left unmatched: 12. The CDR3 loop spans 19 amino acids. In germline, CDR1 is MGHRA, CDR2 YSYEKL. CDR3 amino acids: CASSQDRAQGAGDNQPQHF. CDR3 DNA: TGCGCCAGCAGCCAAGATCGGGCACAGGGGGCCGGTGACAATCAGCCCCAGCATTTT.

V usage is TRBV4-1 and J usage is TRBJ2-7; 10 positions match TRBD2. Trimming cost V 3 bases and J 2 bases; bases outside gene matches: 4. Germline CDR1 is MGHRA and CDR2 is YSYEKL. The CDR3 is 15 residues long. CDR3 sequence: CASSQASGRTYEQYF. The CDR3 DNA follows: TGCGCCAGCAGCCAGGCTAGCGGGAGAACCTACGAGCAGTACTTC.

The CDR3 sequence: CASSSPLGTRGTDTQYF. In DNA, the CDR3 is TGTGCCAGCAGCTCCCCCCTCGGGACTAGGGGCACAGATACGCAGTATTTT. V is TRBV7-9 and J is TRBJ2-3, with 8 bases that match TRBD2. Looked up from germline, CDR1 is SEHNR and CDR2 is FQNEAQ (reference sequence). The length of the CDR3 is 17 residues. V was pared by 4 bases and J by 1 base, with 10 bases of the junction left unmatched.